This T cell receptor (beta chain) was profiled in a study of blood T cell repertoires in COVID-19. Study-level information: Material from acute and convalescent COVID-19 was sourced from the United States, Italy and Spain.

The CDR3 covers 14 residues. Trimming shortened V by 5 bases and J by 7 bases, and 18 bases separated the two germline ends. Germline CDR1 and CDR2: SGHAT and FQNNGV. Study processing details: The authors estimated nucleated cell counts from reference gene primer amplification. Here immunoSEQ multiplex PCR was the method, and the copy in TCRdb shows in-frame clones only, minus some. That table supplies the V and J calls and clone size; D and trimming were determined from the DNA. The table lists roughly 150,000 clones, approximately 82% of them singletons. This clone was observed a handful of times. The rearrangement links TRBV11-2 to TRBJ2-7; perhaps TRBD1 as D (7 bases). This receptor was identified in a man aged 60 to 69 who had recovered from COVID-19. Material for sequencing was peripheral blood. Here the CDR3 reads CASSEAVAGGEQYF. As DNA, the CDR3 is TGTGCCAGCAGCGAGGCGGTTGCAGGGGGGGAGCAGTACTTC. The entire variable domain, with the rest obtained from reference TRBV11-2 and TRBJ2-7, is as follows: EAGVAQSPRYKIIEKRQSVAFWCNPISGHATLYWYQQILGQGPKLLIQFQNNGVVDDSQLPKDRFSAERLKGVDSTLKIQPAKLEDSAVYLCASSEAVAGGEQYFGPGTRLTVT.